This paragraph reports one T cell receptor (beta chain). The CDR3 has 14 amino acids. V shed 1 base and J shed 8 bases, with 14 bases lying between them. Germline-derived CDR1 and CDR2 are SGHTA and FQGNSA. These data come from a study of T-cell reconstitution after alpha-beta-depleted transplantation in children. Preparing the TCRbeta library involved the use of unique molecular identifiers. Each CDR3 protein is one row after TCRdb ran MiXCR on the PCR reads. The data contain about 900,000 distinct CDR3 sequences, around 30% of them singletons. The sequence derives from a boy younger than two who had a stem cell transplant for SCID, so the T cells may come from the graft donor. The chain joins TRBV7-2 to TRBJ1-2; D is possibly TRBD1 (5 bases). The sequencing here drew on PBMCs, mostly from graft donor cells, taken 360 days after TCRalphabeta/CD19-depleted stem cell transplant. The CDR3 protein is CASSLEIGVGGYTF. CDR3 bases: TGTGCCAGCAGCTTAGAAATAGGGGTAGGAGGCTACACCTTC.